These T cell receptor beta chains were read from a single sample in a study of CD8 T cells in ankylosing spondylitis. MiXCR, applied by TCRdb to the 5' RACE reads, yields one record per CDR3 protein. The table has 450,000 to 550,000 distinct CDR3 sequences, under 5.5% seen once. The sample was blood, either unsorted or a sorted T cell fraction (not recorded which). The source of these receptors is a male donor with ankylosing spondylitis. Both conserved end residues are part of each CDR3. The order of the fields is V gene, D gene, CDR3 length, J gene, clone size, CDR3 DNA, CDR3 protein. D genes are given only for firm matches. The size of a clone is reported for some rows only, either as once, few or many, or as a class for expanded clones.

v_gene: TRBV5-1
d_gene: NA
len: 13
j_gene: TRBJ2-7
abundance: NA
CDR3nt: TGCGCCAGCAGCTTCGGGAGACTTACGGAGCAGTACTTC
CDR3aa: CASSFGRLTEQYF

v_gene: TRBV5-1
d_gene: NA
len: 15
j_gene: TRBJ2-7
abundance: many
CDR3nt: TGCGCCAGCAGCCCCTACGTTCGGAAAACCTACGAGCAGTACTTC
CDR3aa: CASSPYVRKTYEQYF

v_gene: TRBV4-2
d_gene: TRBD1
len: 16
j_gene: TRBJ1-5
abundance: many
CDR3nt: TGTGCCAGCAGCCAAGAGCCAGGGGGGTACAATCAGCCCCAGCATTTT
CDR3aa: CASSQEPGGYNQPQHF

v_gene: TRBV4-2
d_gene: TRBD2
len: 16
j_gene: TRBJ2-1
abundance: many
CDR3nt: TGTGCCAGCAGCGCCGGGACTAGCGGCTTCTACAATGAGCAGTTCTTC
CDR3aa: CASSAGTSGFYNEQFF

v_gene: TRBV27
d_gene: TRBD2
len: 16
j_gene: TRBJ2-5
abundance: NA
CDR3nt: TGTGCCGTAGGAGGGATAGCGGGAGAATTCCAAGAGACCCAGTACTTC
CDR3aa: CAVGGIAGEFQETQYF

v_gene: TRBV12-3/TRBV12-4
d_gene: NA
len: 12
j_gene: TRBJ1-6
abundance: few
CDR3nt: TGTGCCAGCAGCTCTAGGGATTCACCCCTCCACTTT
CDR3aa: CASSSRDSPLHF

v_gene: TRBV7-6
d_gene: TRBD2
len: 14
j_gene: TRBJ2-5
abundance: few
CDR3nt: TGTGCCAGCAGACGCGGACTAGCTCGAGAGACCCAGTACTTC
CDR3aa: CASRRGLARETQYF

v_gene: TRBV29-1
d_gene: TRBD2
len: 19
j_gene: TRBJ2-1
abundance: few
CDR3nt: TGCAGCGTTGCCCCGGGACTAGCGGGGGGAAAAACTTCCTACAATGAGCAGTTCTTC
CDR3aa: CSVAPGLAGGKTSYNEQFF

v_gene: TRBV5-1
d_gene: NA
len: 16
j_gene: TRBJ2-3
abundance: many
CDR3nt: TGCGCCAGCAGCTTGACTGTGGGAGCGAGCACAGATACGCAGTATTTT
CDR3aa: CASSLTVGASTDTQYF

v_gene: TRBV28
d_gene: NA
len: 14
j_gene: TRBJ2-7
abundance: many
CDR3nt: TGTGCCAGCAGTTTCTTGGGACCCCCATACGAGCAGTACTTC
CDR3aa: CASSFLGPPYEQYF

v_gene: TRBV27
d_gene: TRBD1
len: 14
j_gene: TRBJ1-4
abundance: many
CDR3nt: TGTGCCAGCAGTTGGACAGGGGGTAATGAAAAACTGTTTTTT
CDR3aa: CASSWTGGNEKLFF

v_gene: TRBV29-1
d_gene: NA
len: 14
j_gene: TRBJ2-5
abundance: many
CDR3nt: TGCAGCGGGCGATTGAAGTTGGGCTGGGAGACCCAGTACTTC
CDR3aa: CSGRLKLGWETQYF

v_gene: TRBV4-3
d_gene: NA
len: 18
j_gene: TRBJ1-1
abundance: many
CDR3nt: TGCGCCAGCAGCCAAGGGATAGGGGGAGGGAACCCGAACACTGAAGCTTTCTTT
CDR3aa: CASSQGIGGGNPNTEAFF

v_gene: TRBV20-1
d_gene: TRBD2
len: 15
j_gene: TRBJ2-3
abundance: many
CDR3nt: TGCAGTGCTAGAAGGGCTAGCGGGAAGACAGATACGCAGTATTTT
CDR3aa: CSARRASGKTDTQYF

v_gene: TRBV7-9
d_gene: TRBD2
len: 15
j_gene: TRBJ2-1
abundance: NA
CDR3nt: TGTGCCAGCAGCTTAAGCCTAGCGGTATACAATGAGCAGTTCTTC
CDR3aa: CASSLSLAVYNEQFF

v_gene: TRBV4-1
d_gene: NA
len: 16
j_gene: TRBJ2-1
abundance: NA
CDR3nt: TGCGCCAGCAGCCAAGAAGCGGCTAGCTCCTACAATGAGCAGTTCTTC
CDR3aa: CASSQEAASSYNEQFF

v_gene: TRBV25-1
d_gene: NA
len: 13
j_gene: TRBJ1-5
abundance: many
CDR3nt: TGTGCCAGCAGTATAGGGGGAGGACAGCCCCAGCATTTT
CDR3aa: CASSIGGGQPQHF

v_gene: TRBV9
d_gene: NA
len: 14
j_gene: TRBJ1-1
abundance: many
CDR3nt: TGTGCCAGCAGCGCCAGACCCACTAACACTGAAGCTTTCTTT
CDR3aa: CASSARPTNTEAFF

v_gene: TRBV12-3/TRBV12-4
d_gene: NA
len: 11
j_gene: TRBJ1-2
abundance: many
CDR3nt: TGTGCCAGCAGTTTCGGCTATGGCTACACCTTC
CDR3aa: CASSFGYGYTF

v_gene: TRBV20-1
d_gene: NA
len: 11
j_gene: TRBJ1-1
abundance: many
CDR3nt: TGCAGTGCTAGACAGGACACTGAAGCTTTCTTT
CDR3aa: CSARQDTEAFF

v_gene: TRBV9
d_gene: NA
len: 14
j_gene: TRBJ1-2
abundance: many
CDR3nt: TGTGCCAGCAGCGTAGTAACGGGGGCGCGGGGCTACACCTTC
CDR3aa: CASSVVTGARGYTF

v_gene: TRBV6-2/TRBV6-3
d_gene: NA
len: 14
j_gene: TRBJ1-2
abundance: many
CDR3nt: TGTGCCAGCAGCCCCGGGGCAGGGGTTGGCGGCTACACCTTC
CDR3aa: CASSPGAGVGGYTF

v_gene: TRBV29-1
d_gene: TRBD2
len: 16
j_gene: TRBJ2-1
abundance: many
CDR3nt: TGCAGCGTTGCCACTTTCCGCGGGAGAGCGAGTAATGAGCAGTTCTTC
CDR3aa: CSVATFRGRASNEQFF

v_gene: TRBV29-1
d_gene: TRBD1
len: 13
j_gene: TRBJ1-2
abundance: many
CDR3nt: TGCAGCGCTGCAGGGGGCCCGGTCTATGGCTACACCTTC
CDR3aa: CSAAGGPVYGYTF

v_gene: TRBV5-1
d_gene: TRBD1
len: 17
j_gene: TRBJ2-3
abundance: NA
CDR3nt: TGCGCCAGCAGCTTTACTTCCGGGACAGGGGTTGCAGATACGCAGTATTTT
CDR3aa: CASSFTSGTGVADTQYF

v_gene: TRBV10-2
d_gene: TRBD2
len: 17
j_gene: TRBJ2-1
abundance: NA
CDR3nt: TGCGCCAGCAGTGAGTCACTTAGCGGGAGGGCTGACAATGAGCAGTTCTTC
CDR3aa: CASSESLSGRADNEQFF

v_gene: TRBV12-3/TRBV12-4
d_gene: NA
len: 13
j_gene: TRBJ1-5
abundance: many
CDR3nt: TGTGCCAGCACCCCAGGGTGGAATCAGCCCCAGCATTTT
CDR3aa: CASTPGWNQPQHF

v_gene: TRBV7-2
d_gene: NA
len: 13
j_gene: TRBJ2-7
abundance: many
CDR3nt: TGTGCCAGCAGCCAGACTATCTCCTACGAGCAGTACTTC
CDR3aa: CASSQTISYEQYF

v_gene: TRBV7-8
d_gene: TRBD2
len: 16
j_gene: TRBJ2-1
abundance: many
CDR3nt: TGTGCCAGCAGCTTAGTCCGCGCGGGAGGGCACAATGAGCAGTTCTTC
CDR3aa: CASSLVRAGGHNEQFF

v_gene: TRBV25-1
d_gene: NA
len: 15
j_gene: TRBJ1-2
abundance: NA
CDR3nt: TGTGCCAGCAGTGATTGGCGGGGGGCGAACTATGGCTACACCTTC
CDR3aa: CASSDWRGANYGYTF

v_gene: TRBV7-3
d_gene: TRBD1
len: 15
j_gene: TRBJ1-6
abundance: many
CDR3nt: TGTGCCAGCAGCCTGACAGGGGGCGCGGGTTCACCCCTCCACTTT
CDR3aa: CASSLTGGAGSPLHF

v_gene: TRBV7-9
d_gene: NA
len: 12
j_gene: TRBJ1-1
abundance: many
CDR3nt: TGTGCCAGCAGCTTAATTTTCGCTGAAGCTTTCTTT
CDR3aa: CASSLIFAEAFF

v_gene: TRBV9
d_gene: TRBD2
len: 14
j_gene: TRBJ2-3
abundance: many
CDR3nt: TGTGCCAGCAGCTCTAGCGGGGGCACAGATACGCAGTATTTT
CDR3aa: CASSSSGGTDTQYF

v_gene: TRBV20-1
d_gene: NA
len: 12
j_gene: TRBJ1-1
abundance: many
CDR3nt: TGCAGTGCTCTGGACGGCGACACTGAAGCTTTCTTT
CDR3aa: CSALDGDTEAFF

v_gene: TRBV9
d_gene: TRBD1
len: 16
j_gene: TRBJ2-4
abundance: many
CDR3nt: TGTGCCAGCAGCACCAGACAGGGGGCGACCAAAAACATTCAGTACTTC
CDR3aa: CASSTRQGATKNIQYF

v_gene: TRBV18
d_gene: NA
len: 12
j_gene: TRBJ2-3
abundance: NA
CDR3nt: TGTGCCAGCTCAACCCGGGCGAATACGCAGTATTTT
CDR3aa: CASSTRANTQYF

v_gene: TRBV20-1
d_gene: NA
len: 15
j_gene: TRBJ1-1
abundance: many
CDR3nt: TGCAGTGCTTGGGGAACAGAGACAGAGAACACTGAAGCTTTCTTT
CDR3aa: CSAWGTETENTEAFF

v_gene: TRBV5-6
d_gene: TRBD2
len: 14
j_gene: TRBJ2-7
abundance: NA
CDR3nt: TGTGCCAGCAGCTTGCGCGGGAGATTATGCGAGCAGTACTTC
CDR3aa: CASSLRGRLCEQYF

v_gene: TRBV9
d_gene: TRBD2
len: 16
j_gene: TRBJ2-1
abundance: many
CDR3nt: TGTGCCAGCAGCGTAGTTAGCGGGAGCTCCTACAATGAGCAGTTCTTC
CDR3aa: CASSVVSGSSYNEQFF

v_gene: TRBV18
d_gene: NA
len: 12
j_gene: TRBJ2-7
abundance: NA
CDR3nt: TGTGCCAGCTCACCAAGGGCAGACGAGCAGTACTTC
CDR3aa: CASSPRADEQYF

v_gene: TRBV29-1
d_gene: NA
len: 11
j_gene: TRBJ2-5
abundance: many
CDR3nt: TGCAGCGCTGGGCACCAAGAGACCCAGTACTTC
CDR3aa: CSAGHQETQYF

v_gene: TRBV12-3/TRBV12-4
d_gene: NA
len: 14
j_gene: TRBJ1-5
abundance: many
CDR3nt: TGTGCCAGCAGTTTAGGGGGCCAGGGTCAGCCCCAGCATTTT
CDR3aa: CASSLGGQGQPQHF

v_gene: TRBV7-3
d_gene: NA
len: 14
j_gene: TRBJ2-1
abundance: many
CDR3nt: TGTGCCAGCAGCAAGGACAGCGCCTACAATGAGCAGTTCTTC
CDR3aa: CASSKDSAYNEQFF

v_gene: TRBV10-3
d_gene: NA
len: 15
j_gene: TRBJ2-7
abundance: few
CDR3nt: TGTGCCATCAGTGATCAGGTGGCGGGCTCCTACGAGCAGTACTTC
CDR3aa: CAISDQVAGSYEQYF

v_gene: TRBV5-1
d_gene: NA
len: 14
j_gene: TRBJ2-1
abundance: many
CDR3nt: TGCGCCAGCAGCTTGTTTACTAAGAACAATGAGCAGTTCTTC
CDR3aa: CASSLFTKNNEQFF

v_gene: TRBV5-1
d_gene: TRBD2
len: 19
j_gene: TRBJ2-7
abundance: few
CDR3nt: TGCGCCAGCAGCTTGGGAGGGGCTAGCGGGAGGAGCGGGACCTACGAGCAGTACTTC
CDR3aa: CASSLGGASGRSGTYEQYF

v_gene: TRBV6-1
d_gene: NA
len: 13
j_gene: TRBJ1-6
abundance: many
CDR3nt: TGTGCCAGCAGTCCCCGACAGAATTCACCCCTCCACTTT
CDR3aa: CASSPRQNSPLHF

v_gene: TRBV7-9
d_gene: NA
len: 12
j_gene: TRBJ2-7
abundance: many
CDR3nt: TGTGCCAGCAGCAACTCGGATTACGAGCAGTACTTC
CDR3aa: CASSNSDYEQYF

v_gene: TRBV29-1
d_gene: NA
len: 13
j_gene: TRBJ2-7
abundance: many
CDR3nt: TGCAGCGTCCGTTCGGTAGGGGTCGGGCAGCAGTACTTC
CDR3aa: CSVRSVGVGQQYF

v_gene: TRBV6-2/TRBV6-3
d_gene: NA
len: 12
j_gene: TRBJ1-2
abundance: many
CDR3nt: TGTGCCAGCCGGTCCTCCGGATATGGCTACACCTTC
CDR3aa: CASRSSGYGYTF

v_gene: TRBV20-1
d_gene: TRBD2
len: 15
j_gene: TRBJ2-3
abundance: many
CDR3nt: TGCAGTGCTGCCCGCGGACTAGCGGGGGGGGATACGCAGTATTTT
CDR3aa: CSAARGLAGGDTQYF